This T cell receptor (beta chain) is drawn from a study of blood T cell repertoires in COVID-19. Study information: Acute and convalescent COVID-19 samples came from the United States, Italy and Spain. From T cells, B-cell-depleted T cells, or PBMCs came the material, which was cDNA or gDNA.

Original handling: It was from reference gene primer amplification that nucleated cell counts were estimated. Clones were read by immunoSEQ multiplex PCR, and TCRdb kept only the in-frame ones, dropping some. V, J and clone size are those of that table, while D and trimming were read from the DNA. The sample contains roughly 46,000 clones, over 75% of which appear only once. The CDR3 covers 15 residues. Germline-derived CDR1 and CDR2 are SGHTA and FQGTGA. V lost 2 bases and J lost 0, with 9 bases in between. The sequence derives from a human donor with active COVID-19. The donor label of this sample is uncertain. The V call is TRBV7-3, the J call TRBJ2-3; no firm D call. Sample: peripheral blood. CDR3 sequence (DNA): TGTGCCAGCAGCTTAGCCGGTGCTAGCACAGATACGCAGTATTTT. Translated: CASSLAGASTDTQYF.